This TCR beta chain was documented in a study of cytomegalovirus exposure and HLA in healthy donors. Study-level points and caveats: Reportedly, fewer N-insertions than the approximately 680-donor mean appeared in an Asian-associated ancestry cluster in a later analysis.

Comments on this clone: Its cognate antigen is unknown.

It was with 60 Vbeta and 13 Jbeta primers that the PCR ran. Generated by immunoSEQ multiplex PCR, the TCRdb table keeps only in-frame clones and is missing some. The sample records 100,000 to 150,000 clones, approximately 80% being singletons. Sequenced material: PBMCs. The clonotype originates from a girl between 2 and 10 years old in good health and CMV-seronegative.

CDR3: CASSEAGFGGSYTGELFF. For the CDR3, the DNA is TGTGCCAGCAGTGAAGCGGGCTTTGGAGGTAGTTACACCGGGGAGCTGTTTTTT. The chain has TRBV6-1 and TRBJ2-2; a possible D gene is TRBD2 (5 bases). Between the trimmed V and J ends, which lost 0 bases and 3 bases, there was a span of 17 bases. Germline-derived CDR1 and CDR2 are MNHNS and SASEGT. This CDR3 comprises 18 residues.